This record looks at one T cell receptor (beta chain) sequence and its context. The data were taken from a study of blood T cell repertoires in COVID-19. Overall study context: Donors in the United States, Italy and Spain gave samples during acute or convalescent COVID-19. Sources were T cells, B-cell-depleted T cells, or PBMCs; the material itself was cDNA or gDNA.

V dropped 3 bases and J dropped 3 bases, with 21 bases sitting between them. Germline V CDR1 and CDR2: LGHNT, FRNRAP. The CDR3 is 18 amino acids. Authors' data handling: Amplification of reference gene primers provided the estimated nucleated cell counts. The protocol was immunoSEQ multiplex PCR, while the TCRdb copy is restricted to in-frame clones and leaves out a portion. The V and J calls and clone size are taken from that table; D and trimming were inferred from the DNA. The sample carries 150,000 to 190,000 clones, roughly nine tenths recorded once. Sequencing used peripheral blood. This rearrangement joins TRBV12-5 to TRBJ1-5; tentatively, D is TRBD1 (6 bases). The receptor was derived from a woman in her sixties or seventies with acute or convalescent COVID-19. CDR3 sequence reads: CASGFQRGQSYTNQPQHF. DNA of the CDR3: TGTGCTAGTGGTTTCCAGAGAGGACAGAGCTACACCAATCAGCCCCAGCATTTT.